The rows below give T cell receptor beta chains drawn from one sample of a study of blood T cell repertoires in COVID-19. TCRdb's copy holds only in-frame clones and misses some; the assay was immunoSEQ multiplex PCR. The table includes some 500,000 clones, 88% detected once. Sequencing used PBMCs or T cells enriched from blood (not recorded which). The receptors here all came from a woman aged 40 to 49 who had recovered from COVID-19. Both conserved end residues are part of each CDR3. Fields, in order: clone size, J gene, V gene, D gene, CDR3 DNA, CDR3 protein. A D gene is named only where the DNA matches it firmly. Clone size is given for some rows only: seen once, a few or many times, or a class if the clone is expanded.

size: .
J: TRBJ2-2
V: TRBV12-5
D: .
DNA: TGTGCTAGTGGTTGGCAAAACACCGGGGAGCTGTTTTTT
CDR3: CASGWQNTGELFF

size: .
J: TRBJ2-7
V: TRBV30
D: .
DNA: TGTGCCTGGACTCCCGGGTCCTACGAGCAGTACTTC
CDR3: CAWTPGSYEQYF

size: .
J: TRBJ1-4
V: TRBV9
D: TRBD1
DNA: TGTGCCAGCAGCGTAAGCGTCGGGATAGGGGGCGAGGGTGAAAAACTGTTTTTT
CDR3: CASSVSVGIGGEGEKLFF

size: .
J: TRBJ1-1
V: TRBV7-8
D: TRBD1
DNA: TGTGCCAGCAGCCTGGGACAGGGGGCGAACACTGAAGCTTTCTTT
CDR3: CASSLGQGANTEAFF

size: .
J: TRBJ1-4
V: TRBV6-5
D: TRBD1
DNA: TGTGCCAGCAGTTACCGGGACAGGCCAGGAAAACTGTTTTTT
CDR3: CASSYRDRPGKLFF

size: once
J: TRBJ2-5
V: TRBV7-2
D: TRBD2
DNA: TGTGCCAGCAGCTTTAATCGCGGGAGGGAAGAGACCCAGTACTTC
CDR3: CASSFNRGREETQYF

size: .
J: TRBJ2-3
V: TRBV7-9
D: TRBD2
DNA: TGTGCCAGCACAAGGCGACTAGCGGGAACGGGCGCAGATACGCAGTATTTT
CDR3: CASTRRLAGTGADTQYF

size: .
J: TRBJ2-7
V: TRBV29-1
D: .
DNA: TGCAGCGTCCTTTACGGTTCGTCCGAGCAGTACTTC
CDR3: CSVLYGSSEQYF

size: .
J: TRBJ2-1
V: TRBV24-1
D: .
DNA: TGTGCCACCAGTGATTTCGGCTCCGACTCTCACAATGAGCAGTTCTTC
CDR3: CATSDFGSDSHNEQFF

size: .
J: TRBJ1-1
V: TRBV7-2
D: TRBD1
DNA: TGTGCCAGCAGCTTAGCTCCGGGACAGGGCGTCACTGAAGCTTTCTTT
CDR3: CASSLAPGQGVTEAFF

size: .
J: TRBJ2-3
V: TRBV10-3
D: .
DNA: TGTGCCATCAGTGACATTCGGGATACGCAGTATTTT
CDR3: CAISDIRDTQYF

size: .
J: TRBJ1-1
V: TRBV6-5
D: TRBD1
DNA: TGTGCCAGCAGTTACCCTGGGACAGATGAAGCTTTCTTT
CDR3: CASSYPGTDEAFF

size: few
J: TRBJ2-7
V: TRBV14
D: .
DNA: TGTGCCAGCAGCCAAGAGGAGCCAACCTACGAGCAGTACTTC
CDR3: CASSQEEPTYEQYF

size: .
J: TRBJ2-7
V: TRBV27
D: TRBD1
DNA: TGTGCCAGCAGTTTTTTGGCTCAGAGGGGGCAGGGATCGGGAGAGCAGTACTTC
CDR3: CASSFLAQRGQGSGEQYF

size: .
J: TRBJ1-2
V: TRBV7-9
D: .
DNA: TGTGCCAGCAGTGACAGTAACTATGGCTACACCTTC
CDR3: CASSDSNYGYTF

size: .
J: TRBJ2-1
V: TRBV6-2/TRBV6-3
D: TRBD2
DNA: TGTGCCAGCAGTTCCACTAGCGGGATTGATGAGCAGTTCTTC
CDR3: CASSSTSGIDEQFF

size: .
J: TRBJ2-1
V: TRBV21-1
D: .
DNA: TGTGCCAGCAGCATCGGGACAGCCGAATCCTACAATGAGCAGTTCTTC
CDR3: CASSIGTAESYNEQFF

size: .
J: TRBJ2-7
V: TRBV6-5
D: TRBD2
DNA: TGTGCCAGCAGTTACACCGGGACTAGCGTCTACGAGCAGTACTTC
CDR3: CASSYTGTSVYEQYF

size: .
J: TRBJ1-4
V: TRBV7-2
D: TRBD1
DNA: TGTGCCAGCAGCTCGCAACAGGGGTATGAAAAACTGTTTTTT
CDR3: CASSSQQGYEKLFF

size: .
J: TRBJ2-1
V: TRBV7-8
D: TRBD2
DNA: TGTGCCAGCAGCTTGGGGAAACTGACTAGCGGGAGGGTCTCACACAATGAGCAGTTCTTC
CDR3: CASSLGKLTSGRVSHNEQFF

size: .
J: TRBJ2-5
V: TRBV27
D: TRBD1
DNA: TGTGCCAGCAGTCCCCAACAGGGGGCGCGTGAGACCCAGTACTTC
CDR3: CASSPQQGARETQYF

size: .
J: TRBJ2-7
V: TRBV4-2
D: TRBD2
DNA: TGTGCCAGCAGCCAAGTTCCCCTTCCGGGAGGTAGCTACGAGCAGTACTTC
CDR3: CASSQVPLPGGSYEQYF

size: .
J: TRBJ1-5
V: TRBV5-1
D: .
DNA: TGCGCCAGCAGCTTGGGGGCAGGGACAAATCAGCCCCAGCATTTT
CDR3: CASSLGAGTNQPQHF

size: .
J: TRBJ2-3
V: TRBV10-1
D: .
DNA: TGCGCCAGCAGTCGAGGATCGGGAATCACAGATACGCAGTATTTT
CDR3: CASSRGSGITDTQYF

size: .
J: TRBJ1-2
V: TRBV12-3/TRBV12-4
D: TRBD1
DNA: TGTGCCAGCAGTCGACAGGGTGGCTATGGCTACACCTTC
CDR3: CASSRQGGYGYTF

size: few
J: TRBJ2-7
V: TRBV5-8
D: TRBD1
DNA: TGTGCCAGCAGCATGGGACAGGGAGTTAACGAGCAGTACTTC
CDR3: CASSMGQGVNEQYF

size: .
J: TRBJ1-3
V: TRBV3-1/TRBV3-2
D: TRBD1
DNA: TGTGCCAGCAGCCAACAGGGGGCTGGAAACACCATATATTTT
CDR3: CASSQQGAGNTIYF

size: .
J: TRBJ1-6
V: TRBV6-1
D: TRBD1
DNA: TGTGCCAGCAGTGAATACAGGGGAAATTCACCCCTCCACTTT
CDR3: CASSEYRGNSPLHF

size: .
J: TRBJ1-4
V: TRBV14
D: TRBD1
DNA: TGTGCCAGCAGCCAAAACATGGGCAGGGGGCTTAATGAAAAACTGTTTTTT
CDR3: CASSQNMGRGLNEKLFF

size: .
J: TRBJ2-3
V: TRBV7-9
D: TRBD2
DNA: TGTGCCAGCAGCGACTTACGGGAGGGCCCGGCAGATACGCAGTATTTT
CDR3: CASSDLREGPADTQYF

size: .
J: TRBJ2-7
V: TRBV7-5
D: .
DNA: TGTGCCAGAAGCGCCCTACTAGATCCGACCCTCTACGAGCAGTACTTC
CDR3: CARSALLDPTLYEQYF

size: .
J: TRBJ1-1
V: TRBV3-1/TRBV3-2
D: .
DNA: TGTGCCAGCAGCCAAGGGAGGAAAGGGAGGAAGAACACTGAAGCTTTCTTT
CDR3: CASSQGRKGRKNTEAFF

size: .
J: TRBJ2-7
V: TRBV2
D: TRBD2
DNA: TGTGCCAGAGATCCGGGGACTAGCGGCTCCTACGAGCAGTACTTC
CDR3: CARDPGTSGSYEQYF

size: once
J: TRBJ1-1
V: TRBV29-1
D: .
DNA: TGCAGCGTTGGACGACCTCCAGGGTTGAACACTGAAGCTTTCTTT
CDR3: CSVGRPPGLNTEAFF

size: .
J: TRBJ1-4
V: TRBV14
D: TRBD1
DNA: TGTGCCAGCAGCCTGTCGGGACAGTTCAATGAAAAACTGTTTTTT
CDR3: CASSLSGQFNEKLFF

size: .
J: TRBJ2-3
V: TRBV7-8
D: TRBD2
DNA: TGTGCCAGCGGCGGGAGGGCCTTTCGAGATACGCAGTATTTT
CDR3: CASGGRAFRDTQYF

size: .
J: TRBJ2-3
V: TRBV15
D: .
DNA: TGTGCCACCAGCACCCCACTAGGAGGGCGGGTCGGGACAGATACGCAGTATTTT
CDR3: CATSTPLGGRVGTDTQYF

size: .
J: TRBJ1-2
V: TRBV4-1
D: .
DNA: TGCGCCAGCAGCCAAGTGATAGCCGTTAACTATGGCTACACCTTC
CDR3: CASSQVIAVNYGYTF

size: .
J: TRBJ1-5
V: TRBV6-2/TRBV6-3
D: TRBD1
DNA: TGTGCCAGCAGTTACCTAAGACAGGGCGATCAGCCCCAGCATTTT
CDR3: CASSYLRQGDQPQHF

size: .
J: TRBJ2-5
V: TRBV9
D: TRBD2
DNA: TGTGCCAGCAGCGTTAGCGGGAGGGCCCTGGAGACCCAGTACTTC
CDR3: CASSVSGRALETQYF

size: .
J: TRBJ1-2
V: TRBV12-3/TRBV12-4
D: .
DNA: TGTGCCAGCATGGACATTAGCTATGGCTACACCTTC
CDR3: CASMDISYGYTF

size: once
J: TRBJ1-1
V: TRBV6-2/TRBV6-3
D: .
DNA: TGTGCCAGCAGTTACGCCGGGGAACGGGCTTTCTTT
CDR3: CASSYAGERAFF

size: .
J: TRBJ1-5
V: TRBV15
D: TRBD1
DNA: TGTGCCACCAGCAGAGATAGTATCGATAGGGGGCGATACAATCAGCCCCAGCATTTT
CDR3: CATSRDSIDRGRYNQPQHF

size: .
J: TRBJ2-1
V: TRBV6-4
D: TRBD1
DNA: TGTGCCAGCAGTCGGAGACAGGGGTACAATGAGCAGTTCTTC
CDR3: CASSRRQGYNEQFF

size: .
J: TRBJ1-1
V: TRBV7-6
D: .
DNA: TGTGCCAGCAGCTCGCGGCAGGGGCGTTACACTGAAGCTTTCTTT
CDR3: CASSSRQGRYTEAFF

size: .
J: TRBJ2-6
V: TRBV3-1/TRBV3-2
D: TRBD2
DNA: TGTGCCAGCAGCCAAGAAAGGCTAGCGGGAGCTGGGGCCAACGTCCTGACTTTC
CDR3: CASSQERLAGAGANVLTF

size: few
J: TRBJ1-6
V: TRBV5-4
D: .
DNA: TGTGCCAGCAGCTTGGCGCGGGGGGATAATTCACCCCTCCACTTT
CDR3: CASSLARGDNSPLHF

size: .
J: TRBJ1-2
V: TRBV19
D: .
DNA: TGTGCCAGTAACATAGACAGAACTAACTATGGCTACACCTTC
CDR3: CASNIDRTNYGYTF

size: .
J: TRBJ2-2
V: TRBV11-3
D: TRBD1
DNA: TGTGCCAGCAGCTCCCGACAGGGGGCCACCGGGGAGCTGTTTTTT
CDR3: CASSSRQGATGELFF

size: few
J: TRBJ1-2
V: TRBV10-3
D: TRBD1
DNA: TGTGCCATCAGTGAAACAGGGGCGCATTATGGCTACACCTTC
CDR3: CAISETGAHYGYTF

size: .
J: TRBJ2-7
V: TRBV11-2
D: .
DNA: TGTGCCAGCAGCTTAGTGTTAGACGAGCAGTACTTC
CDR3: CASSLVLDEQYF